The clone carrying this TCR beta chain was picked up a small number of times. This entry comes from a study of metastatic and nonmetastatic thyroid tumors. On the study more broadly: From malignant and benign thyroid patients, repertoires in blood and in tumor or nodule tissue were compared.

Each patient came to thyroid surgery without any prior treatment (of any kind). This CDR3 contains 18 residues. The germline gives CDR1 DFQATT, CDR2 SNEGSKA (reference sequence). V shed 1 base and J shed 6 bases, with 26 bases lying between them. Original processing methods: Building a distant-metastasis classifier for papillary thyroid cancer drew on CDR3 differences across clinicopathological groups. MiXCR re-clonotyped the PCR reads for TCRdb. TCRdb's processing, not the authors' own work, is the source of the V and J calls. The table has about 41,000 clones, approximately 25% seen once; the top ten hold about 14%.

The chain couples TRBV20-1 to TRBJ2-3; D is perhaps TRBD1 or TRBD2 (5 bases each). Specimen: tumor tissue. This sequence originates from a female donor with papillary thyroid cancer or a benign thyroid nodule (not recorded which). Some clones in this sample may be carry-over from other donors' samples. This chain's CDR3 is CSARGFRASLRGDDTQYF. CDR3 DNA sequence: TGCAGTGCTAGAGGATTTCGGGCATCCCTCAGAGGGGATGATACGCAGTATTTT.